The next 8 T cell receptor beta chains were all read from a single sample in a study of cytomegalovirus exposure and HLA in healthy donors. PCR was performed using 60 Vbeta and 13 Jbeta primers. TCRdb's table, derived via immunoSEQ multiplex PCR, lists solely in-frame clones and lacks some. The repertoire includes some 140,000 clones, about two thirds of them detected once, and around 2.5% sits in the top ten. Input material: PBMCs. These receptors were collected from a woman in her thirties or forties in good health and CMV-seronegative.

This clone was counted between two and nine times. V is TRBV5-1 and J is TRBJ1-1; D is perhaps TRBD1 (5 bases). Trimming removed 4 bases from V and 4 bases from J, with 17 bases in between. The germline V gene has CDR1 SGHRS and CDR2 YFSETQ. The CDR3 totals 15 residues. The CDR3 DNA reads as TGCGCCAGCAGCCCACAGTGGGGGGTTCGCACTGAAGCTTTCTTT. It yields the protein CASSPQWGVRTEAFF.

This clone was observed a handful of times. This chain connects TRBV7-9 to TRBJ2-7; TRBD2 might be the D (6 bases). The germline CDR1 and CDR2 sequences are SEHNR and FQNEAQ (reference sequence). The CDR3 runs 15 residues. The V and J ends lost 5 bases and 5 bases respectively, with 19 bases between them. The CDR3: CASSTERRVPHEQYF. CDR3 nucleotide sequence: TGTGCCAGCAGCACAGAGAGGAGGGTTCCCCACGAGCAGTACTTC.

This chain connects TRBV7-8 to TRBJ1-5, with TRBD1 identical over 12 bases. The CDR3 runs to 14 residues. V dropped 3 bases and J dropped 11; count of bases not matched to a gene: 5. The germline CDR1 and CDR2 sequences are SGHVS and FQNEAQ. CDR3 protein: CASSFGTGGSAQHF. Written as DNA, the CDR3 is TGTGCCAGCAGCTTCGGGACAGGGGGCTCGGCCCAGCATTTT.

This sequence joins TRBV4-3 and TRBJ2-7; D not resolved. Trimming removed 1 base from V and 6 bases from J, with 13 bases in between. CDR1 and CDR2 (germline): LGHNA, YSLEER. The length of the CDR3 is 14 residues. The CDR3 loop is CASSQVRTTPEQYF. CDR3 DNA: TGCGCCAGCAGCCAAGTCCGAACTACCCCCGAGCAGTACTTC.

In this sample, this clone turned up a few times. This chain uses TRBV19 with TRBJ1-1; the match to TRBD1 covers 10 bases. This CDR3 is built from 15 residues. The germline CDR1 and CDR2 sequences are LNHDA and SQIVND (reference sequence). The V and J ends lost 6 bases and 11 bases, in that order; junction bases with no gene match: 15. The chain's CDR3 is CASSPDPGQGLMAFF. CDR3 nucleotides: TGTGCCAGTAGCCCAGACCCGGGACAGGGGTTAATGGCTTTCTTT.

A remark on this clone: Other DNA sequences in this sample translate to the same CDR3. The gene calls are TRBV2 and TRBJ1-1; D ambiguous. The V end lost 6 bases, the J end lost 0 bases, and 11 bases lay between the germline ends. In germline, CDR1 is SNHLY, CDR2 FYNNEI. The length of the CDR3 is 14 residues. In nucleotides, the CDR3 is TGTGCCAGCAGGAGGGCAGGTATGAACACTGAAGCTTTCTTT. It yields the protein CASRRAGMNTEAFF.

The CDR3 loop is CASSTPTQAGELFF. The CDR3 DNA reads as TGTGCCAGTAGTACCCCAACCCAAGCAGGGGAGCTGTTTTTT. This chain links TRBV19 with TRBJ2-2; D not resolved. In germline, CDR1 is LNHDA, CDR2 SQIVND (reference sequence). The CDR3 consists of 14 residues. V was cut by 4 bases and J by 8 bases, with 14 bases left in between.

This clone came up a few times. V gene TRBV5-1 combines with J gene TRBJ2-2; TRBD1 is a possible D gene (5 bases). The CDR3 has 14 residues. The germline V gene has CDR1 SGHRS and CDR2 YFSETQ. Trimming removed 6 bases at V and 6 bases at J, with 15 bases between. The CDR3 nucleotides are TGCGCCAGCAACATCCAGGGTGCAGCCGGGGAGCTGTTTTTT. Encoded protein: CASNIQGAAGELFF.